The 20 T cell receptor beta chains below come from one sample, sequenced in a study of shared clonotypes between healthy human individuals (TCRdb year 2020). The receptor library was made with the immunoSEQ multiplex PCR assay. TCRdb holds this immuneACCESS table with in-frame rearrangements only. Some clones are missing; in checked studies, unresolved V genes explain under half, and the rest has no known cause. The sample table contains about a million clones; only one count was recorded for 70% to 80% of them. The biggest ten clones account for roughly 0.9% of the sample. Sequences were obtained from memory CD4+ T cells from PBMCs. Sample cell subset or site, as interpreted from the label and publication: CD45RA-negative fraction. These receptors originate from a man younger than 35 in good health. Some clones in this sample may be carry-over from other donors' samples.

Worth noting for this clone: Within the sample, other DNA sequences also encode this same CDR3. The chain couples TRBV18 to TRBJ1-1; 11 bases match TRBD1. Germline V gene lookup returns CDR1 KGHSH and CDR2 LQKENI. The CDR3 is 15 amino acids. V lost 4 bases, J lost 1 base, and 2 bases stayed unmatched. The CDR3 is CASSLGTGGNTEAFF. CDR3 bases: TGTGCCAGCTCACTCGGGACAGGGGGGAACACTGAAGCTTTCTTT.

This clone has a count of ten or more. The chain couples TRBV5-1 to TRBJ2-7; 9 positions agree with TRBD2. In germline, CDR1 is SGHRS, CDR2 YFSETQ. Trimming cost V 0 bases and J 2 bases; bases outside gene matches: 6. The CDR3 runs to 16 residues. CDR3 DNA sequence: TGCGCCAGCAGCTTGGCGGTAGCGGGAGAGACCTACGAGCAGTACTTC. Its translation is CASSLAVAGETYEQYF.

In its sample, this clone was seen once. The V gene is TRBV14, the J gene TRBJ2-7; the D gene is possibly TRBD2 (6 bases). Trimming stripped 1 base from V and 13 bases from J, with 17 bases between. The CDR3 length is 13 residues. The germline CDR1 and CDR2 sequences are SGHDN and FVKESK. Here the CDR3 DNA reads TGTGCCAGCAGCCAAGGAGGAGGGCCGGTGGGATACTTC. Translating it yields CASSQGGGPVGYF.

The V and J genes are TRBV7-9 and TRBJ2-5; tentative D call: TRBD2 (5 bases). The V end lost 2 bases, the J end lost 1 base, and 14 bases lay between the germline ends. From germline, CDR1 is SEHNR and CDR2 FQNEAQ (reference sequence). The CDR3 has 16 residues. CDR3 sequence reads: CASSLTLTGTQETQYF. CDR3 coding DNA: TGTGCCAGCAGCTTAACCCTGACGGGAACCCAAGAGACCCAGTACTTC.

The chain couples TRBV27 to TRBJ2-3, with D uncertain. The germline CDR1 and CDR2 sequences are MNHEY and SMNVEV (reference sequence). Trimming took 8 bases from V and 1 from J, leaving 13 bases between them. The CDR3 contains 14 residues. The CDR3, as DNA: TGTGCCAGCCACCGACGGCACGGCACAGATACGCAGTATTTT. The encoded protein is CASHRRHGTDTQYF.

This clone was counted only a few times. The chain carries TRBV14 and TRBJ1-1; D perhaps matches TRBD1 (5 bases). The V gene lost 6 bases and the J gene lost 2 bases, with 13 bases spanning the gap. Per germline, CDR1 SGHDN and CDR2 FVKESK. This CDR3 spans 14 amino acids. CDR3 protein: CASSEGTFNTEAFF. The CDR3 region has the DNA TGTGCCAGCAGTGAGGGGACCTTCAACACTGAAGCTTTCTTT.

The chain has TRBV30 and TRBJ2-7, with 9 bases that match TRBD1. CDR1 is GTSNPN and CDR2 is SVGIG in the germline V gene (reference sequence). V shed 2 bases, J shed 3 bases, and the junction held 8 bases outside the gene matches. The length of the CDR3 is 15 residues. CDR3: CAWSSDRGGGYEQYF. The CDR3 DNA sequence: TGTGCCTGGAGTTCTGACAGGGGGGGCGGCTACGAGCAGTACTTC.

V usage is TRBV7-9 and J usage is TRBJ2-7; D is unclear. V lost 0 bases and J 2 bases, leaving 20 bases between the germline ends. In germline, CDR1 is SEHNR, CDR2 FQNEAQ (reference sequence). This CDR3 is 18 amino acids long. CDR3 coding DNA: TGTGCCAGCAGCTTAGCGCTTGGCTTGGGGTCTCGAGCCTACGAGCAGTACTTC. Protein sequence: CASSLALGLGSRAYEQYF.

This sequence joins TRBV27 and TRBJ1-2; D may be TRBD1 (6 bases). The CDR3 has 15 residues. V shed 3 bases and J shed 6 bases, with 17 bases lying between them. The V gene's germline CDR1 is MNHEY and CDR2 SMNVEV (reference sequence). CDR3 nucleotide sequence: TGTGCCAGCAGTTTGGGGCAGGGGTGGGTCAATGGCTACACCTTC. Translation: CASSLGQGWVNGYTF.

This chain uses TRBV4-2 with TRBJ2-1; 7 nucleotides match TRBD2. V shed 3 bases and J 13 bases; nucleotides not matched to a gene: 9. The CDR3 totals 13 residues. Germline V gene lookup returns CDR1 LGHNA and CDR2 YNFKEQ. The CDR3 coding sequence is TGTGCCAGCAGCCAGCCCCCCGGCGGGAGTCAGTTCTTC. Its protein is CASSQPPGGSQFF.

This chain joins TRBV9 and TRBJ2-1; 8 bases align to TRBD2. Trimming at V came to 5 bases and at J to 3 bases, leaving 7 bases not matched to a gene. This CDR3 has 15 amino acids. CDR1 is SGDLS and CDR2 is YYNGEE in the germline V gene. The DNA for the CDR3 is TGTGCCAGCAGTCCTGCCGGGACTAGCTACAATGAGCAGTTCTTC. Its translation: CASSPAGTSYNEQFF.

This rearrangement joins TRBV28 to TRBJ2-7, with 7 bases that match TRBD2. Per germline, CDR1 MDHEN and CDR2 SYDVKM. The CDR3 covers 15 residues. The ends lost 2 bases at V and 0 bases at J; junction bases unmatched: 4. In DNA form, the CDR3 reads TGTGCCAGCAGTTTAAGTTCTAGCGGCTCCTACGAGCAGTACTTC. Protein sequence: CASSLSSSGSYEQYF.

The genes are TRBV10-3 and TRBJ2-2, with TRBD1 matching over 7 bases. The CDR3 runs 17 residues. V was clipped by 0 bases and J by 4 bases; unmatched bases: 8. CDR1 and CDR2 from the germline V gene are ENHRY and SYGVKD. CDR3 sequence reads: CAISESNPGQSTGELFF. CDR3 in DNA: TGTGCCATCAGTGAGTCGAATCCGGGACAGTCCACCGGGGAGCTGTTTTTT.

This chain uses TRBV2 with TRBJ2-7; maybe TRBD2 (6 bases). V gave up 4 bases and J gave up 2 bases, with 15 bases separating them. The germline gives CDR1 SNHLY, CDR2 FYNNEI. The CDR3 runs 15 residues. The CDR3 spells CASSVGASVAYEQYF. The CDR3 nucleotides read TGTGCCAGCAGTGTAGGGGCTAGCGTCGCCTACGAGCAGTACTTC.

This sequence joins TRBV7-2 and TRBJ2-7, with a tentative D call TRBD2 (6 bases). Per the germline V gene, CDR1 is SGHTA and CDR2 is FQGNSA. Trimming shortened V by 1 base and J by 2 bases, and 15 bases separated the two germline ends. The CDR3 has 16 amino acids. The chain's CDR3 is CASSLGLAGGAYEQYF. CDR3 in DNA: TGTGCCAGCAGCTTAGGCTTGGCAGGCGGGGCCTACGAGCAGTACTTC.

Note on this clone: Other DNA sequences from this sample encode an identical CDR3 as well. This chain uses TRBV5-1 with TRBJ1-2; D remains ambiguous. Germline V gene sequence: CDR1 SGHRS, CDR2 YFSETQ. This CDR3 comprises 13 residues. V was shortened by 7 bases and J by 0 bases, with 10 bases between the two germline ends. The CDR3 sequence is CASSPVPNYGYTF. The CDR3 nucleotides are TGCGCCAGCTCCCCGGTCCCTAACTATGGCTACACCTTC.

The table lists this clone with a few counts. This chain links TRBV28 with TRBJ2-7; 8 nucleotides line up with TRBD1. After removal of 6 bases from V and 0 bases from J, the junction contained 10 bases not matched to a gene. Per germline, CDR1 MDHEN and CDR2 SYDVKM. CDR3 size: 16 residues. The CDR3 protein is CASSPPPGGHSYEQYF. The DNA for the CDR3 is TGTGCCAGCAGCCCCCCCCCAGGGGGCCACTCCTACGAGCAGTACTTC.

This clone has just one count. The V and J genes are TRBV7-2 and TRBJ1-1; 7 bases align to TRBD1. V trimming: 5 bases; J trimming: 4 bases; junction bases outside the gene matches: 10. Germline assignment: CDR1 SGHTA and CDR2 FQGNSA. The CDR3 consists of 15 residues. CDR3: CASSAQGAGGTEAFF. The CDR3 coding sequence is TGTGCCAGCAGCGCCCAGGGAGCAGGGGGCACTGAAGCTTTCTTT.

This clone turned up a few times. This sequence joins TRBV6-1 and TRBJ1-5; D unresolved. The V gene's germline CDR1 is MNHNS and CDR2 SASEGT. V was clipped by 2 bases and J by 0 bases, with 8 bases between them. The CDR3 is made up of 15 amino acids. The CDR3 reads CASSEKDGSNQPQHF. The CDR3 DNA is TGTGCCAGCAGTGAAAAGGACGGTAGCAATCAGCCCCAGCATTTT.

The rearrangement uses TRBV6-1 and TRBJ1-4; TRBD1 matches 7 bases. The length of the CDR3 is 14 residues. Germline values: CDR1 MNHNS, CDR2 SASEGT. V shed 6 bases and J 4 bases; nucleotides not matched to a gene: 5. The CDR3 region is CASRSTGSNEKLFF. CDR3 DNA: TGTGCCAGCAGGTCGACAGGGAGTAATGAAAAACTGTTTTTT.